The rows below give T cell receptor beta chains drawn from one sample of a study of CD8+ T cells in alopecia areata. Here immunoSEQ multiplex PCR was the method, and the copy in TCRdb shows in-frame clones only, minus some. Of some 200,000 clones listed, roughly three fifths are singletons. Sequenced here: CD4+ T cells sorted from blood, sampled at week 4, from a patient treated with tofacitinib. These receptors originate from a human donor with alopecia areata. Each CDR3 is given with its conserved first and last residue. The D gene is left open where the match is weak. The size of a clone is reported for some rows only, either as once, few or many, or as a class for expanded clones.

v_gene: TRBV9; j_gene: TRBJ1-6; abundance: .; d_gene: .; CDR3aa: CASRAGWENSPLHF; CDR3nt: TGTGCCAGCAGGGCCGGATGGGAAAATTCACCCCTCCACTTT
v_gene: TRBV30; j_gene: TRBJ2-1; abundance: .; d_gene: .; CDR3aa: CAWSLNEQFF; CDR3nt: TGTGCCTGGAGTCTTAATGAGCAGTTCTTC
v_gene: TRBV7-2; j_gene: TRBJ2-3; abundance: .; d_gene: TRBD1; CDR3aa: CASSKTGGAGTDTQYF; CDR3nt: TGTGCCAGCAGCAAGACAGGGGGCGCAGGCACAGATACGCAGTATTTT
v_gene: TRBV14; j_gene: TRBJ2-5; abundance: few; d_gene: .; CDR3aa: CASSRGVETQYF; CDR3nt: TGTGCCAGCAGCCGTGGCGTGGAGACCCAGTACTTC
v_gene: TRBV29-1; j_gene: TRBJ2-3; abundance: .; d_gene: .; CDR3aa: CSAKGRTSSTDTQYF; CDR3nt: TGCAGCGCCAAGGGGCGGACTTCTAGCACAGATACGCAGTATTTT
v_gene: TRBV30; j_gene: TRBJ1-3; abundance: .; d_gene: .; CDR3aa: CAWSPGQGLSGNTIYF; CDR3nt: TGTGCCTGGTCCCCGGGGCAGGGTCTCTCTGGAAACACCATATATTTT
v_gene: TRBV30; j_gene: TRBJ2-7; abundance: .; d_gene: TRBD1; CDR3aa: CAWSNRDRGEQYF; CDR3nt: TGTGCCTGGAGTAACCGGGACAGGGGCGAGCAGTACTTC
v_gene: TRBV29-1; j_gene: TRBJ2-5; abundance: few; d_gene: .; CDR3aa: CSVHRGQQETQYF; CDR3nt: TGCAGCGTGCACCGCGGACAGCAAGAGACCCAGTACTTC
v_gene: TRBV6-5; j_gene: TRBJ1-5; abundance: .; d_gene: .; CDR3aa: CASSYSGVSNQPQHF; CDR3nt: TGTGCCAGCAGTTACTCGGGGGTAAGCAATCAGCCCCAGCATTTT
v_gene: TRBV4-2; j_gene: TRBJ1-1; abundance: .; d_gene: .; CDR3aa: CASSQRGAGGGDTEAFF; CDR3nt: TGTGCCAGCAGCCAACGAGGGGCTGGCGGGGGAGACACTGAAGCTTTCTTT
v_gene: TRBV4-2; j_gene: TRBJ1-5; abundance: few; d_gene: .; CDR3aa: CASSQDVSSSNQPQHF; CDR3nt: TGTGCCAGCAGCCAAGATGTTAGCAGTAGCAATCAGCCCCAGCATTTT
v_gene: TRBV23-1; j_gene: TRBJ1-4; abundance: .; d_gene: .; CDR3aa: CASSQPRATNEKLFF; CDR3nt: TGCGCCAGCAGTCAACCCAGGGCAACTAATGAAAAACTGTTTTTT
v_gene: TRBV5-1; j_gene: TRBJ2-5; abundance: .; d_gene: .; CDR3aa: CASSLVMSTETTQYF; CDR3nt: TGCGCCAGCAGCCTGGTCATGAGCACAGAAACCACCCAGTACTTC
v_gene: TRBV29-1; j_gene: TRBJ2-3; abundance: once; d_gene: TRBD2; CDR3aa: CSVGGGGAGTDTQYF; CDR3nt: TGCAGCGTCGGAGGCGGGGGGGCCGGCACAGATACGCAGTATTTT
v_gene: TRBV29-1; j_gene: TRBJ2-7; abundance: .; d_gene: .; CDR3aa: CSAQGGGLPYEQYF; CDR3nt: TGCAGCGCACAAGGGGGGGGGCTTCCCTACGAGCAGTACTTC
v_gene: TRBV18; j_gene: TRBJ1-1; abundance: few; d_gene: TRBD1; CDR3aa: CASSPFRDSTNTEAFF; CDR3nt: TGTGCCAGCTCACCATTCCGGGACAGTACGAACACTGAAGCTTTCTTT
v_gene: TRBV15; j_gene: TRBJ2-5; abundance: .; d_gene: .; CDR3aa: CATRPRGGRGETQYF; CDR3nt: TGTGCCACCCGCCCCCGAGGGGGGCGCGGAGAGACCCAGTACTTC
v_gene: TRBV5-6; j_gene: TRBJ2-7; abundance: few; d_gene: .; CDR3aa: CASTSQARFYEQYF; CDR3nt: TGTGCCAGCACGAGTCAGGCCAGGTTCTACGAGCAGTACTTC
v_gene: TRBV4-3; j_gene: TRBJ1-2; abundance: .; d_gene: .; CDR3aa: CASSQDIPAGGYGYTF; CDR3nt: TGCGCCAGCAGCCAAGACATTCCTGCCGGGGGGTATGGCTACACCTTC